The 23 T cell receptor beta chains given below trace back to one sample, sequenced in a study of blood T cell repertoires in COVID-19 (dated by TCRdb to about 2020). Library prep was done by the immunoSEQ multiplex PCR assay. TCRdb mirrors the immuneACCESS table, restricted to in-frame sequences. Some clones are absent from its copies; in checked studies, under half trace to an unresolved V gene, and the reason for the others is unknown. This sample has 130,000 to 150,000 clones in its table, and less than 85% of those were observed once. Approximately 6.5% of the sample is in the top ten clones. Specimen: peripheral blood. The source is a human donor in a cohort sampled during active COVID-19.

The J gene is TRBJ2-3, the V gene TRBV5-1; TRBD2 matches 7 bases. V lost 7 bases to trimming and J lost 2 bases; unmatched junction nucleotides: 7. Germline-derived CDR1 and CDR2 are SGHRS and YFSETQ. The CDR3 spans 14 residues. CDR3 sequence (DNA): TGCGCCAGCGCCCCGGGGACTACCACAGATACGCAGTATTTT. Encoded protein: CASAPGTTTDTQYF.

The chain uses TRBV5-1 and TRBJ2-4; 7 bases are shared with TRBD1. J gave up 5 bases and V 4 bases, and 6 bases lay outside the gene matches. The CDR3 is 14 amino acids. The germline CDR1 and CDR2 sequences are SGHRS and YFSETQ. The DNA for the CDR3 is TGCGCCAGCAGCCCGTTAGACAGGGAAAACATTCAGTACTTC. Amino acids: CASSPLDRENIQYF.

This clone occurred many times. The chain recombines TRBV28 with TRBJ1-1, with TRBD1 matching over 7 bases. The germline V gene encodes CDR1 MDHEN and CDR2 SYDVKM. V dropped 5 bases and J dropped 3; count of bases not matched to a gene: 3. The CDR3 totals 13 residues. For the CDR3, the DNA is TGTGCCAGCAGTGGACAGGACCACACTGAAGCTTTCTTT. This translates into CASSGQDHTEAFF. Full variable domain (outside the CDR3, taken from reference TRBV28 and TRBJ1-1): DVKVTQSSRYLVKRTGEKVFLECVQDMDHENMFWYRQDPGLGLRLIYFSYDVKMKEKGDIPEGYSVSREKKERFSLILESASTNQTSMYLCASSGQDHTEAFFGQGTRLTVV.

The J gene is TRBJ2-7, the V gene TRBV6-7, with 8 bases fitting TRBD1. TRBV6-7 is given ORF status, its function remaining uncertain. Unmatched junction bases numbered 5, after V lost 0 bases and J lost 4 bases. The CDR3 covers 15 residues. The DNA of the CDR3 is TGTGCCAGCAGTTACTCGAGACAGGGGAGGTACGAGCAGTACTTC. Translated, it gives CASSYSRQGRYEQYF.

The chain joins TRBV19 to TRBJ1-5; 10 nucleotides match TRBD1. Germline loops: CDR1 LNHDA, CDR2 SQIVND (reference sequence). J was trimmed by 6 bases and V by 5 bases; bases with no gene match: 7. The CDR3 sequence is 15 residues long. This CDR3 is CASSSGQGGIQPQHF. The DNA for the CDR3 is TGTGCCAGTAGTTCCGGACAGGGGGGCATTCAGCCCCAGCATTTT.

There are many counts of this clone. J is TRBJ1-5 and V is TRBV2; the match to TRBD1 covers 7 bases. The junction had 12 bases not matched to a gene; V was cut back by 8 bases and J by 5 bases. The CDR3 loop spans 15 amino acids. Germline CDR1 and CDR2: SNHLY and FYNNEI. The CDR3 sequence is CASSNLRQGDQPQHF. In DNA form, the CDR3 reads TGTGCCAGCTCTAATCTCCGACAGGGTGATCAGCCCCAGCATTTT.

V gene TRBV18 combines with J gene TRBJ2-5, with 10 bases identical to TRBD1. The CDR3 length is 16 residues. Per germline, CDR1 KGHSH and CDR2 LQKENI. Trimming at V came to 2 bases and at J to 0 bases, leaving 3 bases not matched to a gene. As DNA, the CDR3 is TGTGCCAGCTCACCAACGGACAGGGGGTACCAAGAGACCCAGTACTTC. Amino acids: CASSPTDRGYQETQYF. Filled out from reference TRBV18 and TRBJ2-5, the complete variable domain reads NAGVMQNPRHLVRRRGQEARLRCSPMKGHSHVYWYRQLPEEGLKFMVYLQKENIIDESGMPKERFSAEFPKEGPSILRIQQVVRGDSAAYFCASSPTDRGYQETQYFGPGTRLLVL.

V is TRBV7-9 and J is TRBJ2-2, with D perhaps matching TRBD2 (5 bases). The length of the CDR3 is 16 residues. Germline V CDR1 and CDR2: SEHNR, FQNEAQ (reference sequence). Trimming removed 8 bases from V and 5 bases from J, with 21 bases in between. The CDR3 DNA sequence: TGTGCCAGCGGTCCGGCGGGTCCCATGTCGACCGGGGAGCTGTTTTTT. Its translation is CASGPAGPMSTGELFF.

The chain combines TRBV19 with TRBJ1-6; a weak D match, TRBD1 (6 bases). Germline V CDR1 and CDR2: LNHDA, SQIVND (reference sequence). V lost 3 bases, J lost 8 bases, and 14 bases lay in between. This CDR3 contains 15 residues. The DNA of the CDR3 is TGTGCCAGTAGTATGAGAGCAGGGGAAGATTCACCCCTCCACTTT. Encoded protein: CASSMRAGEDSPLHF.

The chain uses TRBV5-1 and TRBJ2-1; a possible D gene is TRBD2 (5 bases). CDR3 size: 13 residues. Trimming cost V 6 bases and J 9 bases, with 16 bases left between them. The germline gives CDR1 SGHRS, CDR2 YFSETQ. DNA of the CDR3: TGCGCCAGCATCCTAGCAAGGTTTTTTGAGCAGTTCTTC. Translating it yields CASILARFFEQFF.

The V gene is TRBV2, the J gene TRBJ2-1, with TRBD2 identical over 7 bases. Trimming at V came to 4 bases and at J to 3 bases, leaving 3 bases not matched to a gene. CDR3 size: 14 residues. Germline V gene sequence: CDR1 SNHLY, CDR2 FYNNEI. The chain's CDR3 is CASSGGDYYNEQFF. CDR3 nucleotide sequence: TGTGCCAGCAGTGGCGGGGACTACTACAATGAGCAGTTCTTC. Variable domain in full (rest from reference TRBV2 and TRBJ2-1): EPEVTQTPSHQVTQMGQEVILRCVPISNHLYFYWYRQILGQKVEFLVSFYNNEISEKSEIFDDQFSVERPDGSNFTLKIRSTKLEDSAMYFCASSGGDYYNEQFFGPGTRLTVL.

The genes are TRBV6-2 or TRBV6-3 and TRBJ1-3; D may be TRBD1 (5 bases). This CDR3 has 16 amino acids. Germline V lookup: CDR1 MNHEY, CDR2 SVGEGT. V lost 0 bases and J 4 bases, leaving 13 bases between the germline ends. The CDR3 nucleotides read TGTGCCAGCAGTTACTCGGGTCAGGGATTCGGAAACACCATATATTTT. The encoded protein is CASSYSGQGFGNTIYF.

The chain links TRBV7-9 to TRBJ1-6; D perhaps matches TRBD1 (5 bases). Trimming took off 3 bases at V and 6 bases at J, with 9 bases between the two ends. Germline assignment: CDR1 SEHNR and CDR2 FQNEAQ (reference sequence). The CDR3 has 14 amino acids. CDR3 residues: CASSFPGLNSPLHF. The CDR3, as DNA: TGTGCCAGCAGCTTCCCGGGACTTAATTCACCCCTCCACTTT.

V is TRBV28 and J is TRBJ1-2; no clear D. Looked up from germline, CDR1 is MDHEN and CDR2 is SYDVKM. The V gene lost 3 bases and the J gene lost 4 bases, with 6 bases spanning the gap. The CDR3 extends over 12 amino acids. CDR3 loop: CASSFGSYGYTF. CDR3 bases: TGTGCCAGCAGTTTTGGGAGCTATGGCTACACCTTC.

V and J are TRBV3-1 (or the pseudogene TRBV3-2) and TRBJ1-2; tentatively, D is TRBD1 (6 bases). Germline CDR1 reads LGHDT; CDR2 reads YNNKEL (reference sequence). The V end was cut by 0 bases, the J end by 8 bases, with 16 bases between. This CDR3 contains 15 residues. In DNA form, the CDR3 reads TGTGCCAGCAGCCAAGAAATAGGGGGTGCTGGGGGCTACACCTTC. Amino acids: CASSQEIGGAGGYTF.

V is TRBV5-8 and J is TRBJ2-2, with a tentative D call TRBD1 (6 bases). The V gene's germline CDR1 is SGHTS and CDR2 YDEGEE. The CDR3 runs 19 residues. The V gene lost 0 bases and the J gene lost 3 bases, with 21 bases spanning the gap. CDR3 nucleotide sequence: TGTGCCAGCAGCTTGGCACCCGGTCGTCGAGGGGGATACACCGGGGAGCTGTTTTTT. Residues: CASSLAPGRRGGYTGELFF.

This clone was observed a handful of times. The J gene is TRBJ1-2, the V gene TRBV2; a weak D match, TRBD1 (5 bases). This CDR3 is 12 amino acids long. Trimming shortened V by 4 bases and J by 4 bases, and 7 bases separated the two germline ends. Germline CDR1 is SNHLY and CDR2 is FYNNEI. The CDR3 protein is CASSAQGYGYTF. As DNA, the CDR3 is TGTGCCAGCAGTGCCCAGGGCTATGGCTACACCTTC.

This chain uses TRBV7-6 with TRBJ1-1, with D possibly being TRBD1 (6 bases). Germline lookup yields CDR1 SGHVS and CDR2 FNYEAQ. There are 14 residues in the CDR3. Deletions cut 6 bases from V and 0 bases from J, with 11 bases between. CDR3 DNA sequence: TGTGCCAGCAGTAACCAGGGGTTGAACACTGAAGCTTTCTTT. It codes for CASSNQGLNTEAFF.

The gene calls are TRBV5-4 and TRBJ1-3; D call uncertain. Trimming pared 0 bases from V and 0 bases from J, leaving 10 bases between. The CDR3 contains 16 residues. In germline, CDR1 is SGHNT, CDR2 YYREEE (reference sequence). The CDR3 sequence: CASSLEGGLSGNTIYF. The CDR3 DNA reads TGTGCCAGCAGCTTGGAGGGAGGGCTCTCTGGAAACACCATATATTTT.

The CDR3 nucleotides are TGCGCCAGCAGCCAAGTGGCCGACAGGGCGTTAACAGATACGCAGTATTTT. It translates to CASSQVADRALTDTQYF. The chain has TRBV4-3 and TRBJ2-3; 7 nucleotides align to TRBD1. Germline values: CDR1 LGHNA, CDR2 YSLEER. The CDR3 extends over 17 amino acids. After removal of 1 base from V and 3 bases from J, the junction contained 10 bases not matched to a gene.

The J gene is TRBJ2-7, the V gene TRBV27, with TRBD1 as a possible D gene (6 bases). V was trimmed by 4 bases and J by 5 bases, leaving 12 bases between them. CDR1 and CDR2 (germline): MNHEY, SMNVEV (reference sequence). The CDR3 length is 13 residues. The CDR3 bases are TGTGCCAGCAGTTCAGGGGCTGTCCACGAGCAGTACTTC. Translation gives CASSSGAVHEQYF.

CDR3 in DNA: TGTGCCAGTAGTATCAGCGGCCTAGCGGCCTACGAGCAGTACTTC. Translating it yields CASSISGLAAYEQYF. The chain uses TRBV19 and TRBJ2-7, with TRBD2 matching over 7 bases. The J segment lost 2 bases and the V segment lost 3 bases, leaving 7 bases of the junction unmatched. The CDR3 has 15 amino acids. From germline, CDR1 is LNHDA and CDR2 SQIVND (reference sequence).

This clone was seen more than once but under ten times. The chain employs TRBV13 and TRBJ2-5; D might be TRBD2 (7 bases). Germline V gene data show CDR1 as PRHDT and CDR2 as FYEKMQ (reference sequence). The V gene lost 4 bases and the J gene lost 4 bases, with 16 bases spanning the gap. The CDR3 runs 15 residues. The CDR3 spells CASSWAGALGETQYF. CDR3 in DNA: TGTGCCAGCAGCTGGGCGGGGGCCCTCGGAGAGACCCAGTACTTC. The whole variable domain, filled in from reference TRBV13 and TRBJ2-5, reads AAGVIQSPRHLIKEKRETATLKCYPIPRHDTVYWYQQGPGQDPQFLISFYEKMQSDKGSIPDRFSAQQFSDYHSELNMSSLELGDSALYFCASSWAGALGETQYFGPGTRLLVL.